Included here is one T cell receptor beta chain sequence, with context. Antigen unknown. The CDR3 covers 12 residues. Germline V gene sequence: CDR1 MDHEN, CDR2 SYDVKM. Trimming shortened V by 8 bases and J by 6 bases, and 11 bases separated the two germline ends. This sample was taken from a study of T cell repertoires in cytomegalovirus infection. At the level of the study: Carrying CMV and the relevant HLA type showed in public TCR beta signatures.

In TCRdb, the reads were re-called with MiXCR into one record per CDR3 protein. The sample comprises around 250,000 distinct CDR3 sequences, about 17% of which are singletons, and approximately 44% rests with the top ten. Study observations and caveats: What dominated the ex vivo response were HLA-C-restricted CMV-specific TCR beta clonotypes. Carriage of CMV together with the relevant HLA was identifiable through cumulative public TCR beta family frequency.

This clonotype was sampled from a human donor in good health (CMV status not recorded). Some clones in this sample may be carry-over from other donors' samples. Sequencing was carried out using CD8+ T cells from PBMCs. The chain joins TRBV28 to TRBJ2-1; D remains unclear. In nucleotides, the CDR3 is TGTGCCAGCCGATCCCCCGTCAATGAGCAGTTCTTC. It yields the protein CASRSPVNEQFF.